One and the same sample provided the 7 T cell receptor beta chains below, sequenced in a study of OX40 agonist ivuxolimab in advanced cancers. Assay used: immunoSEQ multiplex PCR; TCRdb lists only in-frame clones, some missing. Seen here are around 80,000 clones, about nine tenths observed once, and the top ten hold about 0.63%. Material: CD4+ or CD8+ T cells sorted from blood, obtained in a trial of the OX40 agonist ivuxolimab. These TCRs come from an adult with an advanced solid tumor such as melanoma, head and neck, liver or kidney cancer.

The chain employs TRBV11-3 and TRBJ2-5, with D possibly called TRBD1 or TRBD2 (5 bases each). The CDR3 totals 16 residues. The germline V and J ends were trimmed by 0 bases and 7 bases, with 18 bases remaining between them. Germline V CDR1 and CDR2: SGHNT, YENEEA. The CDR3 region is CASSLDPVRGRGTQYF. The CDR3 coding sequence is TGTGCCAGCAGCTTAGATCCAGTACGGGGTAGGGGGACCCAGTACTTC.

The chain couples TRBV19 to TRBJ1-2, with 9 bases aligning to TRBD1. The CDR3 contains 12 residues. V shed 3 bases, J shed 9 bases, and the junction held 2 bases outside the gene matches. Germline-derived CDR1 and CDR2 are LNHDA and SQIVND (reference sequence). The CDR3 DNA sequence: TGTGCCAGTAGTATTGGGACAGGGAGCTACACCTTC. As protein: CASSIGTGSYTF.

V and J are TRBV18 and TRBJ2-1, with TRBD1 identical over 7 bases. In germline, CDR1 is KGHSH, CDR2 LQKENI. The CDR3 is 15 amino acids. J was trimmed by 4 bases and V by 4 bases; bases with no gene match: 7. CDR3 coding DNA: TGTGCCAGCTCACGAACGACAGGGATTTACAATGAGCAGTTCTTC. Translating gives CASSRTTGIYNEQFF.

V usage is TRBV6-5 and J usage is TRBJ1-2; D remains ambiguous. Germline values: CDR1 MNHEY, CDR2 SVGAGI. The CDR3 is 15 residues long. With 3 bases removed from V and 0 bases from J, the gap between germline ends came to 11 bases. The CDR3 DNA reads TGTGCCAGCAGTTATTCTCGGGATTCTAACTATGGCTACACCTTC. Protein product: CASSYSRDSNYGYTF.

The chain uses TRBV5-4 and TRBJ2-2, with TRBD2 matching 11 bases. The CDR3 totals 14 residues. Unmatched junction bases numbered 3, after V lost 5 bases and J lost 6 bases. CDR1 SGHNT and CDR2 YYREEE come from the germline V gene (reference sequence). CDR3 sequence (DNA): TGTGCCAGCAGACTAGCGGGGGCCTCCGGGGAGCTGTTTTTT. The encoded protein is CASRLAGASGELFF.

V and J are TRBV29-1 and TRBJ2-5, with a possible D match to TRBD2 (5 bases). Deletions cut 1 base from V and 7 bases from J, with 10 bases between. The length of the CDR3 is 12 residues. Germline V CDR1 and CDR2: SQVTM, ANQGSEA. The CDR3 region has the DNA TGCAGCGTTGAAGCCCCGAGCGGGACCCAGTACTTC. Translating gives CSVEAPSGTQYF.

The chain carries TRBV6-5 and TRBJ1-4; the D is unclear. Deletions cut 1 base from V and 3 bases from J, with 9 bases between. The CDR3 sequence is 15 residues long. Germline V lookup: CDR1 MNHEY, CDR2 SVGAGI. The CDR3 DNA reads as TGTGCCAGCAGTTACTTGGGAGAGGCTAATGAAAAACTGTTTTTT. Protein product: CASSYLGEANEKLFF.